The 32 T cell receptor beta chains below come from one sample, sequenced in a study of human T cells and chemical hapten exposure. MiXCR, run by TCRdb on the RACE reads, gives a single entry per CDR3 protein. The repertoire holds more than 150,000 distinct CDR3 sequences, roughly 30% seen once, with approximately 3% in the top ten. The time point: pre-sensitization, week 0. Treatment indicated: therapeutic diphenylcyclopropenone sensitization with weekly scalp DPC. The sample here was whole blood, taken in connection with sensitization to the hapten diphenylcyclopropenone (DPC). Receptors originate from a woman in her twenties or thirties with alopecia areata. Some clones in this sample may be carry-over from other donors' samples.

This clonotype has only a few counts. The chain links TRBV11-2 to TRBJ2-3, with D perhaps TRBD2 (5 bases). Trimming took off 6 bases at V and 2 bases at J, with 12 bases between the two ends. This CDR3 spans 14 amino acids. In germline, CDR1 is SGHAT, CDR2 FQNNGV. The CDR3 DNA reads as TGTGCCAGCAGTTCTGAGGGATACACAGATACGCAGTATTTT. The encoded protein is CASSSEGYTDTQYF.

This chain joins TRBV25-1 and TRBJ2-7; 9 positions agree with TRBD2. The CDR3 has 13 amino acids. Looked up from germline, CDR1 is MGHDK and CDR2 is SYGVNS. V shed 4 bases and J 2 bases; nucleotides not matched to a gene: 0. CDR3: CASSGGGAYEQYF. The CDR3, as DNA: TGTGCCAGCAGTGGCGGGGGGGCCTACGAGCAGTACTTC.

CDR3 protein: CASSPTPGLAQREQYF. The DNA of the CDR3 is TGTGCCAGCAGCCCAACCCCGGGACTAGCCCAGAGAGAGCAGTACTTC. V is TRBV27 and J is TRBJ2-7, with 9 nucleotides matching TRBD2. V was clipped by 6 bases and J by 7 bases; unmatched bases: 16. CDR1 and CDR2 (germline): MNHEY, SMNVEV (reference sequence). The CDR3 totals 16 residues.

This clonotype came up a few times. The rearrangement links TRBV2 to TRBJ1-3, with TRBD1 matching 7 bases. There are 16 residues in the CDR3. CDR1 SNHLY and CDR2 FYNNEI come from the germline V gene. Trimming at V came to 6 bases and at J to 0 bases, leaving 8 bases not matched to a gene. The CDR3 region has the DNA TGTGCCAGCAGGAGATCCAGGGGGATCTCTGGAAACACCATATATTTT. Its protein product is CASRRSRGISGNTIYF.

V and J are TRBV11-1 and TRBJ2-1; D unresolved. Looked up from germline, CDR1 is SGHAT and CDR2 is FQDESV (reference sequence). This CDR3 comprises 15 residues. V was clipped by 0 bases and J by 6 bases, with 12 bases between them. CDR3 amino acids: CASSLASQSGNEQFF. The CDR3 bases are TGTGCCAGCAGCTTAGCGTCCCAGTCAGGCAATGAGCAGTTCTTC.

The rearrangement uses TRBV28 and TRBJ1-5; TRBD1 aligns across 9 bases. The CDR3 covers 14 residues. V lost 10 bases to trimming and J lost 6 bases; unmatched junction nucleotides: 10. CDR1 and CDR2 from the germline V gene are MDHEN and SYDVKM. For the CDR3, the DNA is TGTGCCATCCCGGGACAGGGAAGTAGTCAGCCCCAGCATTTT. This translates into CAIPGQGSSQPQHF.

The sample holds a few counts of this clonotype. The chain uses TRBV7-9 and TRBJ1-2; D is unclear. The CDR3 sequence is 14 residues long. V lost 4 bases, J lost 5 bases, and 14 bases lay in between. Germline assignment: CDR1 SEHNR and CDR2 FQNEAQ (reference sequence). Here the CDR3 reads CASSYPQDGYGYTF. In nucleotides, the CDR3 is TGTGCCAGCAGCTATCCCCAGGACGGATATGGCTACACCTTC. Together with reference TRBV7-9 and TRBJ1-2, the CDR3 gives the full variable domain: DTGVSQNPRHKITKRGQNVTFRCDPISEHNRLYWYRQTLGQGPEFLTYFQNEAQLEKSRLLSDRFSAERPKGSFSTLEIQRTEQGDSAMYLCASSYPQDGYGYTFGSGTRLTVV.

The chain links TRBV15 to TRBJ1-3; D gene ambiguous. This CDR3 spans 15 amino acids. V was trimmed by 4 bases and J by 0 bases, leaving 10 bases between them. CDR1 LNHNV and CDR2 YYDKDF come from the germline V gene (reference sequence). The CDR3 loop reads CATSTQEPSGNTIYF. The CDR3 coding sequence is TGTGCCACCAGCACCCAGGAGCCCTCTGGAAACACCATATATTTT.

This clonotype was seen only a few times. The chain has TRBV9 and TRBJ2-6, with D maybe TRBD2 (5 bases). CDR1 and CDR2 from the germline V gene are SGDLS and YYNGEE. This CDR3 spans 13 amino acids. Trimming took off 1 base at V and 9 bases at J, with 8 bases between the two ends. CDR3 protein: CASSVTGNNVLTF. Written as DNA, the CDR3 is TGTGCCAGCAGCGTAACGGGGAACAACGTCCTGACTTTC.

V gene TRBV9 combines with J gene TRBJ1-5; D is unclear. V gave up 4 bases and J gave up 9 bases, with 14 bases separating them. Germline V gene sequence: CDR1 SGDLS, CDR2 YYNGEE. The CDR3 consists of 13 residues. The CDR3 sequence: CASSPSGFAPQHF. In DNA form, the CDR3 reads TGTGCCAGCAGCCCCTCAGGTTTCGCGCCCCAGCATTTT.

This sequence joins TRBV10-3 and TRBJ2-1; 10 positions match TRBD1. Germline-derived CDR1 and CDR2 are ENHRY and SYGVKD. J was trimmed by 11 bases and V by 7 bases; bases with no gene match: 14. CDR3 length: 15 amino acids. The CDR3 region has the DNA TGTGCCATCACCCAAGGCGGGGGACAGGGGTCGAAGCAGTTCTTC. Translation gives CAITQGGGQGSKQFF.

The chain recombines TRBV7-2 with TRBJ1-2; TRBD1 might be the D (5 bases). Germline V lookup: CDR1 SGHTA, CDR2 FQGNSA. V lost 4 bases and J 2 bases, leaving 11 bases between the germline ends. This CDR3 contains 14 residues. This CDR3 is CASSSGHGNYGYTF. The DNA of the CDR3 is TGTGCCAGCAGCTCCGGACATGGAAACTATGGCTACACCTTC.

The V gene is TRBV5-4, the J gene TRBJ2-7, with 7 nucleotides matching TRBD1. In germline, CDR1 is SGHNT, CDR2 YYREEE (reference sequence). Trimming removed 4 bases from V and 0 bases from J; junction bases left unmatched: 7. This CDR3 is built from 15 residues. CDR3 DNA: TGTGCCAGCAGCCGGCCCGGGACAGTCTCCTACGAGCAGTACTTC. Translated: CASSRPGTVSYEQYF.

The V call is TRBV5-1, the J call TRBJ2-3, with no clear D. The CDR3 has 14 residues. The V gene's germline CDR1 is SGHRS and CDR2 YFSETQ. V lost 4 bases to trimming and J lost 3 bases, with 12 bases between them. CDR3 in DNA: TGCGCCAGCAGCCCTAGTCCCGGAACAGATACGCAGTATTTT. Amino acid sequence: CASSPSPGTDTQYF.

This clonotype was counted only a few times. The V call is TRBV28, the J call TRBJ1-1; D remains ambiguous. The germline CDR1 and CDR2 sequences are MDHEN and SYDVKM. V lost 2 bases, J lost 11 bases, and 12 bases lay in between. There are 12 residues in the CDR3. The CDR3 DNA sequence: TGTGCCAGCAGTTTACGAGAGGGAGGGGCTTTCTTT. This translates into CASSLREGGAFF.

This clonotype was recorded many times. The J gene is TRBJ2-1, the V gene TRBV10-3, with D unclear. In germline, CDR1 is ENHRY, CDR2 SYGVKD. The V end lost 8 bases, the J end lost 0 bases, and 8 bases lay between the germline ends. This CDR3 is built from 13 residues. The CDR3 region has the DNA TGTGCCATCGGACCGCGCTCCTACAATGAGCAGTTCTTC. This gives the protein CAIGPRSYNEQFF.

The V gene is TRBV6-1, the J gene TRBJ1-6, with unresolved D. The germline V and J ends were trimmed by 8 bases and 4 bases, with 15 bases remaining between them. Germline V gene lookup returns CDR1 MNHNS and CDR2 SASEGT. The CDR3 runs 15 residues. The CDR3 DNA sequence: TGTGCCAGCCTATCTTTCGACCTTTATAATTCACCCCTCCACTTT. Amino acid sequence: CASLSFDLYNSPLHF.

V is TRBV5-5 and J is TRBJ2-3; the D is unclear. Between the trimmed V and J ends, which lost 3 bases and 2 bases, there was a span of 4 bases. Germline V gene data show CDR1 as SGHKS and CDR2 as YYEKEE (reference sequence). The length of the CDR3 is 12 residues. The CDR3 bases are TGTGCCAGCAGCTACTACACAGATACGCAGTATTTT. As protein: CASSYYTDTQYF.

This chain connects TRBV29-1 to TRBJ2-1, with a weak D call TRBD1 (7 bases). The CDR3 spans 13 residues. Looked up from germline, CDR1 is SQVTM and CDR2 is ANQGSEA. V shed 5 bases and J shed 4 bases, with 12 bases lying between them. The CDR3 nucleotides read TGCAGCGTTCAGGGGGAGGTTTACAATGAGCAGTTCTTC. Its translation is CSVQGEVYNEQFF.

The chain links TRBV4-3 to TRBJ2-2; perhaps TRBD1 as D (5 bases). This CDR3 region has 16 residues. Germline V gene data show CDR1 as LGHNA and CDR2 as YSLEER. V lost 1 base and J lost 2, with 11 bases in between. This CDR3 is CASSQGGGDNTGELFF. As DNA, the CDR3 is TGCGCCAGCAGCCAAGGGGGCGGCGATAACACCGGGGAGCTGTTTTTT.

The genes are TRBV5-5 and TRBJ2-2, with D perhaps TRBD1 or TRBD2 (5 bases each). The ends were cut back, 4 bases at V and 4 bases at J, with 14 bases in the middle. This CDR3 has 15 amino acids. Looked up from germline, CDR1 is SGHKS and CDR2 is YYEKEE (reference sequence). The CDR3 bases are TGTGCCAGCAGCGGGGGTAGGCGGGTCACCGGGGAGCTGTTTTTT. Translation: CASSGGRRVTGELFF.

This clonotype has only a few counts. The rearrangement links TRBV28 to TRBJ2-4; D possibly corresponds to TRBD2 (5 bases). V lost 3 bases to trimming and J lost 0 bases, with 9 bases between them. Germline lookup yields CDR1 MDHEN and CDR2 SYDVKM. This CDR3 has 15 residues. The CDR3 DNA reads TGTGCCAGCAGTTTGGGAGTTCTAGCCAAAAACATTCAGTACTTC. This gives the protein CASSLGVLAKNIQYF. Variable domain in full (rest from reference TRBV28 and TRBJ2-4): DVKVTQSSRYLVKRTGEKVFLECVQDMDHENMFWYRQDPGLGLRLIYFSYDVKMKEKGDIPEGYSVSREKKERFSLILESASTNQTSMYLCASSLGVLAKNIQYFGAGTRLSVL.

The V and J genes are TRBV20-1 and TRBJ2-7; D unclear. V shed 3 bases and J shed 7 bases, with 10 bases lying between them. Germline V gene sequence: CDR1 DFQATT, CDR2 SNEGSKA (reference sequence). The CDR3 consists of 11 residues. The CDR3 loop reads CSASHQNEQYF. Here the CDR3 DNA reads TGCAGTGCTAGCCACCAAAATGAGCAGTACTTC.

The chain is built from TRBV10-2 and TRBJ1-4, with unresolved D. The CDR3 length is 14 residues. CDR1 is WSHSY and CDR2 is SAAADI in the germline V gene. Deletions cut 3 bases from V and 8 bases from J, with 13 bases between. The CDR3 here is CASSDMAGGEKLFF. The DNA for the CDR3 is TGCGCCAGCAGTGACATGGCAGGTGGAGAAAAACTGTTTTTT.

This clonotype was counted a few times. J is TRBJ2-2 and V is TRBV9; maybe TRBD2 (6 bases). This CDR3 is built from 15 residues. V dropped 4 bases and J dropped 5 bases, with 15 bases sitting between them. Looked up from germline, CDR1 is SGDLS and CDR2 is YYNGEE. As DNA, the CDR3 is TGTGCCAGCAGCCCCCCTGGGGGGTTGACCGGGGAGCTGTTTTTT. Translating it yields CASSPPGGLTGELFF.

The chain uses TRBV14 and TRBJ1-1, with unresolved D. This CDR3 has 14 amino acids. Germline-derived CDR1 and CDR2 are SGHDN and FVKESK. Trimming left V 3 bases short and J 0 bases short, with 8 bases between. This CDR3 is CASSHDMMNTEAFF. In DNA, the CDR3 is TGTGCCAGCAGCCATGACATGATGAACACTGAAGCTTTCTTT.

The J gene is TRBJ2-7, the V gene TRBV6-6; the match to TRBD2 covers 7 bases. Unmatched junction bases numbered 8, after V lost 7 bases and J lost 2 bases. In germline, CDR1 is MNHNY, CDR2 SVGAGI (reference sequence). The CDR3 extends over 14 amino acids. The chain's CDR3 is CASTPRGVTYEQYF. The CDR3, as DNA: TGTGCCAGCACCCCACGGGGGGTGACCTACGAGCAGTACTTC.

This clonotype turned up a few times. This chain links TRBV5-1 with TRBJ2-5; D remains unclear. The ends were cut back, 0 bases at V and 2 bases at J, with 8 bases in the middle. The germline V gene has CDR1 SGHRS and CDR2 YFSETQ. The CDR3 runs to 14 residues. The CDR3 loop is CASSLAPGQETQYF. The CDR3 coding sequence is TGCGCCAGCAGCTTGGCTCCCGGTCAAGAGACCCAGTACTTC.

The chain combines TRBV12-3 or TRBV12-4 with TRBJ1-4, with D tentatively TRBD1 (6 bases). This CDR3 contains 13 residues. The V gene lost 8 bases and the J gene lost 7 bases, with 14 bases spanning the gap. CDR3 DNA sequence: TGTGCCAGCTCCCTTTCAGGGGTTGAAAAACTGTTTTTT. Translating gives CASSLSGVEKLFF.

V is TRBV20-1 and J is TRBJ2-7, with TRBD1 matching 11 bases. Unmatched junction bases numbered 3, after V lost 6 bases and J lost 2 bases. The CDR3 loop spans 13 amino acids. CDR1 DFQATT and CDR2 SNEGSKA come from the germline V gene (reference sequence). CDR3 region: CSAAGQGAYEQYF. In nucleotides, the CDR3 is TGCAGTGCCGCGGGACAGGGGGCCTACGAGCAGTACTTC.

This clonotype was recorded a few times. The gene calls are TRBV20-1 and TRBJ2-5, with TRBD2 as a possible D gene (6 bases). V gave up 6 bases and J gave up 5 bases, with 13 bases separating them. The CDR3 is 12 amino acids. Germline lookup yields CDR1 DFQATT and CDR2 SNEGSKA (reference sequence). CDR3 in amino acids: CSAVGREETQYF. As DNA, the CDR3 is TGCAGTGCCGTGGGCCGGGAGGAGACCCAGTACTTC.

This clonotype has just a few counts. The chain links TRBV12-3 or TRBV12-4 to TRBJ2-1; possible D gene TRBD1, 6 bases. The CDR3 consists of 14 residues. The V and J ends lost 4 bases and 8 bases respectively, with 15 bases between them. CDR3 DNA sequence: TGTGCCAGCAGTTCGTCGACAGGATTCGATGAGCAGTTCTTC. Its translation is CASSSSTGFDEQFF.